Below are 30 T cell receptor beta chains sequenced from a single sample in a study of CD8 T cells in ankylosing spondylitis. Study-wide results and caveats: Characteristic of ankylosing spondylitis blood, it appeared, was a TCR beta motif comprising several highly homologous variants.

Via MiXCR, TCRdb re-called the 5' RACE reads, giving one row per CDR3 protein. The repertoire holds a few hundred thousand distinct CDR3 sequences, with around 6.6% as singletons. The antigens of these receptors remain unknown. Sequenced material: blood, either unsorted or a sorted T cell fraction (not recorded which). The receptors stem from a male donor with ankylosing spondylitis.

This clonotype occurred a few times. The rearrangement joins TRBV7-2 to TRBJ2-1; weak D call: TRBD2 (6 bases). Trimming stripped 5 bases from V and 1 base from J, with 15 bases between. The CDR3 spans 16 residues. Germline V gene sequence: CDR1 SGHTA, CDR2 FQGNSA. The CDR3 region has the DNA TGTGCCAGCAGCCCGCGTCAGCGGGCATCCTACAATGAGCAGTTCTTC. Translating gives CASSPRQRASYNEQFF.

This clonotype was found many times. The V and J genes are TRBV7-8 and TRBJ1-5; D not resolved. This CDR3 is built from 14 residues. CDR1 SGHVS and CDR2 FQNEAQ come from the germline V gene. Deletions cut 5 bases from V and 2 bases from J, with 10 bases between. CDR3 region: CASSADVGNQPQHF. CDR3 DNA: TGTGCCAGCAGCGCAGATGTAGGCAATCAGCCCCAGCATTTT.

This clonotype has at least ten counts. The chain couples TRBV7-9 to TRBJ2-5; D call uncertain. The CDR3 covers 14 residues. Germline V lookup: CDR1 SEHNR, CDR2 FQNEAQ (reference sequence). V lost 1 base, J lost 2 bases, and 8 bases lay in between. The CDR3 reads CASSLDLLQETQYF. CDR3 DNA: TGTGCCAGCAGCTTAGACCTACTTCAAGAGACCCAGTACTTC.

V and J are TRBV20-1 and TRBJ2-5; the D is unclear. Trimming took off 3 bases at V and 7 bases at J, with 27 bases between the two ends. The CDR3 is made up of 17 amino acids. Germline V gene sequence: CDR1 DFQATT, CDR2 SNEGSKA (reference sequence). This CDR3 is CSARTPLAETFSGTQYF. As DNA, the CDR3 is TGCAGTGCTAGGACACCCCTGGCGGAGACGTTTTCGGGGACCCAGTACTTC.

Many counts were recorded for this clonotype. V gene TRBV27 combines with J gene TRBJ2-4; a possible D gene is TRBD1 (6 bases). Deletions cut 3 bases from V and 7 bases from J, with 13 bases between. The CDR3 runs to 14 residues. Germline V gives CDR1 MNHEY, CDR2 SMNVEV (reference sequence). The CDR3 spells CASSFGSGDNIQYF. CDR3 nucleotide sequence: TGTGCCAGCAGTTTCGGTTCAGGGGATAACATTCAGTACTTC.

This clonotype was observed a few times. This sequence joins TRBV24-1 and TRBJ2-1; D is perhaps TRBD1 or TRBD2 (5 bases each). The CDR3 totals 11 residues. The V gene lost 4 bases and the J gene lost 8 bases, with 5 bases spanning the gap. The germline CDR1 and CDR2 sequences are KGHDR and SFDVKD. The chain's CDR3 is CATSEGDEQFF. As DNA, the CDR3 is TGTGCCACCAGTGAGGGGGATGAGCAGTTCTTC.

In its sample, this clonotype was seen a few times. In DNA form, the CDR3 reads TGTGCCAGCCTACGAGGAAGGGGGTTCCAAGATGAAAAACTGTTTTTT. Encoded protein: CASLRGRGFQDEKLFF. V and J are TRBV6-1 and TRBJ1-4; D perhaps matches TRBD1 (6 bases). The CDR3 is made up of 16 amino acids. Trimming removed 8 bases at V and 6 bases at J, with 22 bases between. Germline CDR1 reads MNHNS; CDR2 reads SASEGT.

This clonotype was counted ten times or more. The chain joins TRBV5-1 to TRBJ2-2; TRBD1 matches 9 bases. The germline CDR1 and CDR2 sequences are SGHRS and YFSETQ. V lost 3 bases to trimming and J lost 6 bases; unmatched junction nucleotides: 3. This CDR3 contains 14 residues. CDR3 sequence: CASSSGQGPGELFF. The CDR3 DNA is TGCGCCAGCAGCTCGGGACAGGGACCCGGGGAGCTGTTTTTT.

There are many counts of this clonotype. V usage is TRBV6-5 and J usage is TRBJ1-6, with a possible D match to TRBD1 (6 bases). Trimming took 2 bases from V and 3 from J, leaving 11 bases between them. This CDR3 region has 16 residues. Germline CDR1 is MNHEY and CDR2 is SVGAGI. The CDR3 loop reads CASSYRQADYNSPLHF. The CDR3 DNA is TGTGCCAGCAGTTACCGACAGGCCGACTATAATTCACCCCTCCACTTT.

This clonotype came up many times. The rearrangement links TRBV12-3 or TRBV12-4 to TRBJ2-5; tentative D call: TRBD2 (6 bases). The CDR3 has 13 amino acids. V lost 4 bases to trimming and J lost 4 bases, with 10 bases between them. CDR3 residues: CASSYGGGETQYF. In DNA, the CDR3 is TGTGCCAGCAGTTACGGGGGAGGAGAGACCCAGTACTTC.

This clonotype came up many times. The chain combines TRBV14 with TRBJ2-1, with D uncertain. This CDR3 contains 14 residues. The V end was cut by 6 bases, the J end by 6 bases, with 15 bases between. Germline V gene sequence: CDR1 SGHDN, CDR2 FVKESK. CDR3 residues: CASSSNRGTNEQFF. The CDR3 DNA reads as TGTGCCAGCAGTAGCAATCGTGGTACCAATGAGCAGTTCTTC. The variable domain in full, with the rest retrieved from reference TRBV14 and TRBJ2-1, is EAGVTQFPSHSVIEKGQTVTLRCDPISGHDNLYWYRRVMGKEIKFLLHFVKESKQDESGMPNNRFLAERTGGTYSTLKVQPAELEDSGVYFCASSSNRGTNEQFFGPGTRLTVL.

This clonotype occurred a few times. This chain connects TRBV7-9 to TRBJ1-1; TRBD1 is a possible D gene (5 bases). The germline V and J ends were trimmed by 1 base and 1 base, with 7 bases remaining between them. The germline V gene encodes CDR1 SEHNR and CDR2 FQNEAQ (reference sequence). CDR3 length: 14 residues. CDR3 sequence (DNA): TGTGCCAGCAGCTTAGTCAGGGCGAACACTGAAGCTTTCTTT. It translates to CASSLVRANTEAFF. The variable domain in full, with the rest retrieved from reference TRBV7-9 and TRBJ1-1, is DTGVSQNPRHKITKRGQNVTFRCDPISEHNRLYWYRQTLGQGPEFLTYFQNEAQLEKSRLLSDRFSAERPKGSFSTLEIQRTEQGDSAMYLCASSLVRANTEAFFGQGTRLTVV.

This clonotype was detected many times. V and J are TRBV4-3 and TRBJ1-4; 10 bases are a match to TRBD1. Losses at the gene ends were 4 bases for V and 7 bases for J; bases not matched to a gene: 6. The CDR3 consists of 15 residues. Germline-derived CDR1 and CDR2 are LGHNA and YSLEER. The CDR3 here is CASSRLTGGFEKLFF. In nucleotides, the CDR3 is TGCGCCAGCAGCCGATTGACAGGGGGCTTTGAAAAACTGTTTTTT.

There are a few counts of this clonotype. The chain is built from TRBV7-9 and TRBJ2-7, with unresolved D. The CDR3 loop spans 14 amino acids. CDR1 is SEHNR and CDR2 is FQNEAQ in the germline V gene (reference sequence). Trimming left V 2 bases short and J 3 bases short, with 11 bases between. CDR3 in DNA: TGTGCCAGCAGCTTATCGCAGAGTTTCTACGAGCAGTACTTC. Its translation is CASSLSQSFYEQYF.

This clonotype was recorded many times. The rearrangement joins TRBV7-9 to TRBJ1-1; D remains ambiguous. This CDR3 spans 10 amino acids. V lost 11 bases to trimming and J lost 3 bases, with 7 bases between them. Germline V lookup: CDR1 SEHNR, CDR2 FQNEAQ (reference sequence). Here the CDR3 reads CAAGDTEAFF. The DNA for the CDR3 is TGTGCCGCCGGGGACACTGAAGCTTTCTTT.

This clonotype showed up many times. The rearrangement links TRBV29-1 to TRBJ2-2, with D perhaps matching TRBD2 (7 bases). The CDR3 extends over 15 amino acids. The V end lost 4 bases, the J end lost 3 bases, and 15 bases lay between the germline ends. Per germline, CDR1 SQVTM and CDR2 ANQGSEA. The DNA of the CDR3 is TGCAGCGTTGTTGGGGGGGCGCCCTACACCGGGGAGCTGTTTTTT. As protein: CSVVGGAPYTGELFF.

This clonotype was observed a few times. The V and J genes are TRBV2 and TRBJ2-5; 9 bases fit TRBD2. The CDR3 contains 15 residues. CDR1 is SNHLY and CDR2 is FYNNEI in the germline V gene. The ends lost 6 bases at V and 5 bases at J; junction bases unmatched: 10. CDR3 in DNA: TGTGCCAGCAGCGGAGCGTCTAGCGGGGTGGAGACCCAGTACTTC. Its protein is CASSGASSGVETQYF. The full variable domain, its missing parts supplied by reference TRBV2 and TRBJ2-5, is EPEVTQTPSHQVTQMGQEVILRCVPISNHLYFYWYRQILGQKVEFLVSFYNNEISEKSEIFDDQFSVERPDGSNFTLKIRSTKLEDSAMYFCASSGASSGVETQYFGPGTRLLVL.

This clonotype showed up many times. The chain is built from TRBV6-2 or TRBV6-3 and TRBJ2-1; no clear D gene. CDR1 and CDR2 (germline): MNHEY, SVGEGT. CDR3 length: 13 amino acids. V lost 0 bases, J lost 8 bases, and 8 bases lay in between. For the CDR3, the DNA is TGTGCCAGCAGTTACTCAGCTATGCATGAGCAGTTCTTC. Its translation is CASSYSAMHEQFF.

The chain links TRBV6-5 to TRBJ2-1; 7 bases fit TRBD1. The junction had 4 bases not matched to a gene; V was cut back by 2 bases and J by 3 bases. Germline CDR1 is MNHEY and CDR2 is SVGAGI. The CDR3 extends over 15 amino acids. The CDR3 DNA sequence: TGTGCCAGCAGTTACGTACCAGGGGGCTACAATGAGCAGTTCTTC. The encoded protein is CASSYVPGGYNEQFF.

This clonotype was recorded many times. The chain is built from TRBV10-3 and TRBJ2-1; D is unclear. V was shortened by 3 bases and J by 7 bases, with 19 bases between the two germline ends. Germline CDR1 reads ENHRY; CDR2 reads SYGVKD. The CDR3 has 16 residues. For the CDR3, the DNA is TGTGCCATCAGTGATCCTAATAAGCGTCACGAGAATGAGCAGTTCTTC. Translated, it gives CAISDPNKRHENEQFF.

This clonotype was counted at least ten times. The chain links TRBV24-1 to TRBJ2-5; 8 bases line up with TRBD1. CDR3 length: 15 amino acids. Per the germline V gene, CDR1 is KGHDR and CDR2 is SFDVKD. V lost 4 bases and J lost 4; bases outside the gene matches: 7. CDR3 coding DNA: TGTGCCACCAGTGACAGGACAGGGAACGGAGAGACCCAGTACTTC. Translating it yields CATSDRTGNGETQYF.

This clonotype has a count of ten or more. The chain couples TRBV4-1 to TRBJ2-1; D not certain. Deletions cut 0 bases from V and 0 bases from J, with 9 bases between. Looked up from germline, CDR1 is MGHRA and CDR2 is YSYEKL. This CDR3 contains 16 residues. The CDR3 loop reads CASSQEEWTSYNEQFF. The CDR3 DNA reads as TGCGCCAGCAGCCAAGAGGAATGGACCTCCTACAATGAGCAGTTCTTC.

In its sample, this clonotype was seen many times. The rearrangement uses TRBV7-2 and TRBJ2-1, with 9 bases identical to TRBD2. The ends lost 1 base at V and 10 bases at J; junction bases unmatched: 14. This CDR3 has 17 residues. Germline V gene sequence: CDR1 SGHTA, CDR2 FQGNSA. The CDR3: CASSLGVAGEWSREQFF. In DNA form, the CDR3 reads TGTGCCAGCAGCTTAGGTGTAGCGGGAGAATGGTCTAGGGAGCAGTTCTTC.

This clonotype was seen repeatedly, ten times or more. V usage is TRBV5-5 and J usage is TRBJ2-3; D remains unclear. The CDR3 consists of 13 residues. In germline, CDR1 is SGHKS, CDR2 YYEKEE (reference sequence). The V gene lost 7 bases and the J gene lost 4 bases, with 13 bases spanning the gap. The CDR3 here is CASLTQMADTQYF. Written as DNA, the CDR3 is TGTGCCAGCCTTACCCAGATGGCAGATACGCAGTATTTT.

This clonotype was counted between two and nine times. This chain joins TRBV9 and TRBJ2-3; the match to TRBD1 covers 8 bases. The length of the CDR3 is 16 residues. Germline V gene data show CDR1 as SGDLS and CDR2 as YYNGEE. V dropped 3 bases and J dropped 2; count of bases not matched to a gene: 8. The CDR3 nucleotides read TGTGCCAGCAGCGCACCAACAGGGGGACTCACAGATACGCAGTATTTT. It encodes CASSAPTGGLTDTQYF.

This clonotype was counted many times. The gene calls are TRBV15 and TRBJ1-5, with TRBD1 as a possible D gene (6 bases). CDR3 length: 20 residues. Germline V lookup: CDR1 LNHNV, CDR2 YYDKDF (reference sequence). V shed 0 bases and J shed 4 bases, with 25 bases lying between them. CDR3 protein: CATSRDVGDIWVIGNQPQHF. CDR3 sequence (DNA): TGTGCCACCAGCAGAGACGTAGGGGACATTTGGGTTATAGGGAATCAGCCCCAGCATTTT.

V gene TRBV7-8 combines with J gene TRBJ2-5; D uncertain. CDR1 is SGHVS and CDR2 is FQNEAQ in the germline V gene. This CDR3 has 12 amino acids. Trimming took off 2 bases at V and 3 bases at J, with 4 bases between the two ends. The DNA of the CDR3 is TGTGCCAGCAGCTTAATCAAAGAGACCCAGTACTTC. This translates into CASSLIKETQYF.

This clonotype has ten or more counts. The rearrangement links TRBV7-9 to TRBJ1-2; D unresolved. Trimming took off 1 base at V and 8 bases at J, with 2 bases between the two ends. Germline V CDR1 and CDR2: SEHNR, FQNEAQ (reference sequence). This CDR3 has 10 residues. The CDR3 DNA reads as TGTGCCAGCAGCTTAGGAGGCTACACCTTC. Translation gives CASSLGGYTF.

In this sample, this clonotype turned up a few times. The chain combines TRBV4-3 with TRBJ1-1; D may be TRBD1 (6 bases). This CDR3 region has 16 residues. Germline V lookup: CDR1 LGHNA, CDR2 YSLEER. Trimming stripped 5 bases from V and 7 bases from J, with 23 bases between. As DNA, the CDR3 is TGCGCCAGCAGCGAGAAATGGACCCCAGGGGACGGTGAAGCTTTCTTT. As protein: CASSEKWTPGDGEAFF.

Many counts were recorded for this clonotype. The chain joins TRBV2 to TRBJ2-7; the D is unclear. The CDR3 runs to 13 residues. Trimming removed 6 bases from V and 2 bases from J, with 11 bases in between. CDR1 is SNHLY, CDR2 FYNNEI, per germline. The DNA of the CDR3 is TGTGCCAGCAGCCCGTACAGTACCTACGAGCAGTACTTC. The encoded protein is CASSPYSTYEQYF. Together with reference TRBV2 and TRBJ2-7, the CDR3 gives the full variable domain: EPEVTQTPSHQVTQMGQEVILRCVPISNHLYFYWYRQILGQKVEFLVSFYNNEISEKSEIFDDQFSVERPDGSNFTLKIRSTKLEDSAMYFCASSPYSTYEQYFGPGTRLTVT.